This TCR beta chain stems from a study of read filtering for tumor transcriptome and immune sequencing. Whole-study context: By R-ISS, stages I, II and III held 8, 16 and 7 patients. Per sample, TCR-region reads ranged about 4.05 to 10.27 million by IR-seq, roughly 80 to 1273 by RNA-seq. Study results and limitations: Single-read clonotypes: 80% to 90% of IR-seq clonotypes (roughly 3.5% of reads), almost 75% of RNA-seq clonotypes (roughly 49% of reads).

The library was built from about 0.4 ug RNA with molecular barcoded adaptors for alpha/delta and beta/gamma chains. TCRdb redid the calling of the reads with MiXCR, one entry per CDR3 protein. The profile shows 100,000 to 150,000 distinct CDR3 sequences, roughly 13% of them singletons. This clonotype has just a few counts. As yet, its antigen is unknown. The CDR3 loop spans 17 amino acids. Trimming stripped 2 bases from V and 4 bases from J, with 18 bases between. CDR1 is SGDLS, CDR2 YYNGEE, per germline. The sequence came from a donor at least 40 years old with multiple myeloma. The sample consisted of a population of CD138-negative cells sorted from bone marrow. The rearrangement links TRBV9 to TRBJ2-2; TRBD1 or TRBD2 may be the D gene (5 bases each). CDR3 region: CASSVHSGTVSTGELFF. DNA for the CDR3: TGTGCCAGCAGCGTTCACTCCGGGACGGTATCCACCGGGGAGCTGTTTTTT.